This T cell receptor beta chain was identified in a study of regulatory T cells in long-lasting Graves disease. Study at large: The antithyroid drugs taken by newly diagnosed Graves' patients had been used for under 3 months.

Time point of the sample: newly diagnosed GD, antithyroid drugs for less than 3 months. RNA isolated from PBMCs was used to make the TCR library. The peripheral blood volume drawn was 8 to 9.5 milliliters, and it was collected into EDTA tubes. CDR3 length: 17 amino acids. V dropped 4 bases and J dropped 8; count of bases not matched to a gene: 15. The germline V gene encodes CDR1 SGHRS and CDR2 YFSETQ. The TCR beta library used iRepertoire HTBI primers with Arm-PCR amplification of CDR3. TCRdb reprocessed the multiplex PCR reads via MiXCR and lists one record per CDR3 protein. The sample records fewer than 500,000 distinct CDR3 sequences, about 17% being singletons. These data are also associated with another study on T cells in Graves' hyperthyroidism and ophthalmopathy.

Sequencing used peripheral blood mononuclear cells (PBMCs), obtained at new diagnosis, from a patient treated with antithyroid drugs. J is TRBJ2-2 and V is TRBV5-1; 9 nucleotides align to TRBD1. This receptor was obtained from a man between 35 and 55 years old with Graves disease. CDR3 sequence reads: CASSVRDRDFVRGELFF. In nucleotides, the CDR3 is TGCGCCAGCAGCGTACGGGACAGGGATTTTGTTCGTGGGGAGCTGTTTTTT.